Presented here are 2 T cell receptor beta chains from one specimen sequenced in a study of T cells in Graves' hyperthyroidism and ophthalmopathy (dated 2019 in TCRdb). Library preparation used multiplex PCR. TCRdb names Illumina HiSeq 2000 as the instrument used. Amplification of TCR beta CDR3 regions was carried out from RNA transcripts. The first round of RT-PCR for the TCR CDR3 was performed with the HTBI primer set and the Qiagen OneStep RT-PCR kit. The public reads were reprocessed in TCRdb via fastp at Q25 and MiXCR, keeping in-frame beta chains. Every distinct CDR3 protein forms one entry, paired with its most common genes and DNA. The sample records hundreds of thousands of distinct CDR3 sequences, about 38% of which are singletons. In total, the top ten clones hold 8% to 9% of the sample. The sequenced sample was blood. Receptors were obtained from a man younger than 35 with Graves' hyperthyroidism.

The chain couples TRBV4-1 to TRBJ1-1; D remains unclear. CDR3 length: 16 amino acids. The germline CDR1 and CDR2 sequences are MGHRA and YSYEKL. V lost 3 bases to trimming and J lost 3 bases, with 17 bases between them. The CDR3 is CASSHFQSYDHTEAFF. The CDR3 nucleotides read TGCGCCAGCAGCCACTTCCAAAGTTACGACCACACTGAAGCTTTCTTT.

Ten or more counts support this clonotype. The genes are TRBV14 and TRBJ1-1; D is unclear. The CDR3 extends over 13 amino acids. The germline gives CDR1 SGHDN, CDR2 FVKESK. Trimming pared 4 bases from V and 2 bases from J, leaving 8 bases between. The chain's CDR3 is CASSLNINTEAFF. The CDR3 nucleotides are TGTGCCAGCAGCCTGAACATAAACACTGAAGCTTTCTTT.